This note documents a single T cell receptor beta chain sequence. As yet, its antigen is unknown. This record comes from a study of T cells expressing NK-cell markers. Study at large: It was sorted CD3+CD56-NKG2C+, CD3+CD56+NKG2C- and CD3+CD56+NKG2C+ T cells that provided the TCR beta repertoires. Study-wide points: In more than five donors, dominant CD3+CD56+NKG2C+ clonotypes ranked among the top 10 CD8+ clonotypes.

Germline V lookup: CDR1 SGHRS, CDR2 YFSETQ. There are 16 residues in the CDR3. TCRdb re-analyzed the 5' RACE reads; it lists each CDR3 protein once, without DNA. This table lists roughly 20,000 distinct CDR3 sequences. Sequenced input: blood T cells: a sorted CD56 or NKG2C T cell subset, CD4+ or CD8+ T cells, or bulk PBMC T cells (not recorded which). The clonotype comes from a man aged 18-75 years in good health. This chain joins TRBV5-1 and TRBJ2-3; TCRdb reports TRBD2, a call that lacks DNA to check it against. CDR3 loop: CASRGLAGDDTDTQYF.